These 27 T cell receptor beta chains originate from one sample sequenced in a study of T cell repertoires in cytomegalovirus infection. Each CDR3 protein gets one entry after TCRdb re-called the reads with MiXCR. The sample carries approximately 990,000 distinct CDR3 sequences, approximately 33% recorded once. Their specific antigens are unknown. The source material was cultured CD8+ T cells from PBMCs, sampled from culture after CMV antigen stimulation. These receptors were collected from a human donor in good health (CMV status not recorded). Some clones in this sample may be carry-over from other donors' samples.

V and J are TRBV20-1 and TRBJ1-1; D is unresolved. V was cut by 3 bases and J by 0 bases, with 8 bases left in between. Germline assignment: CDR1 DFQATT and CDR2 SNEGSKA (reference sequence). The CDR3 loop spans 13 amino acids. CDR3 DNA sequence: TGCAGTGCTAGGGGCTTCATGAACACTGAAGCTTTCTTT. Protein product: CSARGFMNTEAFF.

This clonotype came up many times. The V gene is TRBV7-2, the J gene TRBJ2-5; TRBD1 agrees at 9 bases. Germline values: CDR1 SGHTA, CDR2 FQGNSA. The CDR3 spans 15 residues. Germline trimming cut 5 bases from V and 5 bases from J; bases unmatched to any gene: 9. The CDR3 is CASSPSTGGRETQYF. The CDR3 DNA is TGTGCCAGCAGCCCTTCTACAGGGGGCCGGGAGACCCAGTACTTC.

The V gene is TRBV7-2, the J gene TRBJ2-5, with 7 bases lining up with TRBD1. This CDR3 spans 14 amino acids. V lost 4 bases, J lost 3 bases, and 5 bases stayed unmatched. Germline V CDR1 and CDR2: SGHTA, FQGNSA. The CDR3 here is CASSSSGQEETQYF. CDR3 DNA sequence: TGTGCCAGCAGCTCCTCAGGACAGGAAGAGACCCAGTACTTC.

This clonotype showed up just a few times. The CDR3 spells CASSNRDTGTGELFF. CDR3 nucleotide sequence: TGTGCCAGCAGCAACCGGGACACAGGCACCGGGGAGCTGTTTTTT. The rearrangement links TRBV7-6 to TRBJ2-2; D is perhaps TRBD1 (6 bases). The germline V gene has CDR1 SGHVS and CDR2 FNYEAQ. The V gene lost 5 bases and the J gene lost 4 bases, with 14 bases spanning the gap. The CDR3 loop spans 15 amino acids.

The rearrangement links TRBV14 to TRBJ2-1; a possible D gene is TRBD2 (6 bases). The germline gives CDR1 SGHDN, CDR2 FVKESK. The CDR3 is made up of 16 amino acids. V was trimmed by 1 base and J by 0 bases, leaving 10 bases between them. CDR3 in DNA: TGTGCCAGCAGCCAAGTCGCGGGGAGCTCCTACAATGAGCAGTTCTTC. Translation: CASSQVAGSSYNEQFF.

The sample holds many counts of this clonotype. This chain connects TRBV27 to TRBJ1-5; D gene unclear. The CDR3 contains 14 residues. The V and J ends lost 2 bases and 0 bases respectively, with 5 bases between them. Germline CDR1 reads MNHEY; CDR2 reads SMNVEV (reference sequence). CDR3 nucleotide sequence: TGTGCCAGCAGTTTACTGGGTAGCAATCAGCCCCAGCATTTT. It yields the protein CASSLLGSNQPQHF.

This clonotype was seen a few times. This rearrangement joins TRBV28 to TRBJ2-1; D remains ambiguous. CDR3 length equals 17 residues. Germline-derived CDR1 and CDR2 are MDHEN and SYDVKM. Trimming cost V 3 bases and J 2 bases, with 17 bases left between them. The CDR3 loop is CASSFFPWGRPYNEQFF. The CDR3, as DNA: TGTGCCAGCAGTTTTTTCCCGTGGGGAAGGCCCTACAATGAGCAGTTCTTC.

Comment on this clonotype: The germline gene is not matched at one end of the junction; a read error may be the cause. V gene TRBV7-9 combines with J gene TRBJ1-5; D ambiguous. This CDR3 contains 12 residues. Germline CDR1 and CDR2: SEHNR and FQNEAQ (reference sequence). CDR3 nucleotide sequence: TGTGCCAACAGCTTAGTTTATCAGCCCCAGCATTTT. Translating gives CANSLVYQPQHF. Full variable domain (rest looked up from reference TRBV7-9 and TRBJ1-5): DTGVSQNPRHKITKRGQNVTFRCDPISEHNRLYWYRQTLGQGPEFLTYFQNEAQLEKSRLLSDRFSAERPKGSFSTLEIQRTEQGDSAMYLCANSLVYQPQHFGDGTRLSIL.

J is TRBJ2-1 and V is TRBV4-1, with D tentatively TRBD2 (6 bases). CDR3 length: 13 amino acids. The germline gives CDR1 MGHRA, CDR2 YSYEKL. V lost 1 base to trimming and J lost 8 bases, with 9 bases between them. CDR3 nucleotide sequence: TGCGCCAGCAGCCAAGCAGAGCGGGATGAGCAGTTCTTC. Translated, it gives CASSQAERDEQFF.

The chain uses TRBV10-3 and TRBJ2-6, with TRBD1 identical over 9 bases. V trimming: 3 bases; J trimming: 5 bases; junction bases outside the gene matches: 8. The CDR3 consists of 17 residues. Germline V CDR1 and CDR2: ENHRY, SYGVKD. The CDR3 sequence is CAISDRDRDVWANVLTF. The CDR3 DNA sequence: TGTGCCATCAGTGACCGGGACAGGGACGTCTGGGCCAACGTCCTGACTTTC.

The chain employs TRBV19 and TRBJ2-3; 8 positions match TRBD2. The CDR3 covers 14 residues. CDR1 is LNHDA and CDR2 is SQIVND in the germline V gene (reference sequence). The junction had 6 bases not matched to a gene; V was cut back by 8 bases and J by 2 bases. CDR3 DNA: TGTGCCAGTGCCATAGCGGGGATCACAGATACGCAGTATTTT. Protein sequence: CASAIAGITDTQYF.

The V and J genes are TRBV25-1 and TRBJ2-1; D not resolved. CDR1 and CDR2 (germline): MGHDK, SYGVNS. Trimming pared 1 base from V and 12 bases from J, leaving 10 bases between. The CDR3 runs 12 residues. The CDR3 loop reads CASSELSFRQFF. DNA for the CDR3: TGTGCCAGCAGTGAATTGAGTTTCCGGCAGTTCTTC.

There are many counts of this clonotype. At one boundary the junction diverges from the germline segment, which might be a read error. The chain uses TRBV12-3 or TRBV12-4 and TRBJ2-2; D assignment may be TRBD1 or TRBD2 (6 bases each). This CDR3 has 13 residues. CDR3 residues: CASSLGGTGELFF. CDR3 nucleotides: TGTGCCAGCAGCTTAGGGGGGACCGGGGAGCTGTTTTTT.

This clonotype occurred a few times. This chain connects TRBV7-9 to TRBJ1-5, with D unclear. Trimming shortened V by 5 bases and J by 2 bases, and 10 bases separated the two germline ends. The germline V gene encodes CDR1 SEHNR and CDR2 FQNEAQ (reference sequence). This CDR3 comprises 14 residues. CDR3 protein: CASSIIGGNQPQHF. The CDR3 nucleotides read TGTGCCAGCAGCATTATAGGAGGCAATCAGCCCCAGCATTTT.

The chain has TRBV5-5 and TRBJ1-1; 7 nucleotides match TRBD1. This CDR3 contains 15 residues. V lost 1 base and J lost 0; bases outside the gene matches: 3. Germline CDR1 reads SGHKS; CDR2 reads YYEKEE (reference sequence). CDR3: CASSLTGQVNTEAFF. CDR3 nucleotide sequence: TGTGCCAGCAGCTTGACCGGACAGGTGAACACTGAAGCTTTCTTT.

This clonotype was detected ten times or more. The V call is TRBV7-2, the J call TRBJ2-5, with 8 positions matching TRBD2. There are 16 residues in the CDR3. Germline V gene data show CDR1 as SGHTA and CDR2 as FQGNSA. The junction had 12 bases not matched to a gene; V was cut back by 5 bases and J by 4 bases. This CDR3 is CASSPPGGLVRETQYF. The CDR3 bases are TGTGCCAGCAGCCCACCCGGGGGACTAGTTAGAGAGACCCAGTACTTC.

The count of this clonotype is one. The chain joins TRBV15 to TRBJ1-2; no definite D call. Germline V gene data show CDR1 as LNHNV and CDR2 as YYDKDF (reference sequence). The CDR3 spans 16 residues. Between the trimmed V and J ends, which lost 3 bases and 2 bases, there was a span of 16 bases. This CDR3 reads CATSRGRGRENYGYTF. CDR3 sequence (DNA): TGTGCCACCAGCAGGGGGAGAGGACGAGAGAACTATGGCTACACCTTC. Variable domain in full (rest from reference TRBV15 and TRBJ1-2): DAMVIQNPRYQVTQFGKPVTLSCSQTLNHNVMYWYQQKSSQAPKLLFHYYDKDFNNEADTPDNFQSRRPNTSFCFLDIRSPGLGDTAMYLCATSRGRGRENYGYTFGSGTRLTVV.

The rearrangement links TRBV7-9 to TRBJ1-4; D remains ambiguous. V was trimmed by 1 base and J by 5 bases, leaving 14 bases between them. Germline lookup yields CDR1 SEHNR and CDR2 FQNEAQ (reference sequence). This CDR3 is built from 16 residues. The CDR3 protein is CASSLVNLFANEKLFF. The CDR3 coding sequence is TGTGCCAGCAGCTTAGTAAACTTGTTCGCCAATGAAAAACTGTTTTTT. Supplemented by reference TRBV7-9 and TRBJ1-4, the full variable domain reads DTGVSQNPRHKITKRGQNVTFRCDPISEHNRLYWYRQTLGQGPEFLTYFQNEAQLEKSRLLSDRFSAERPKGSFSTLEIQRTEQGDSAMYLCASSLVNLFANEKLFFGSGTQLSVL.

This chain uses TRBV20-1 with TRBJ2-7; the D is unclear. Trimming took off 0 bases at V and 0 bases at J, with 15 bases between the two ends. CDR1 and CDR2 (germline): DFQATT, SNEGSKA (reference sequence). The CDR3 has 16 amino acids. This chain's CDR3 is CSARDTRMKSSYEQYV. CDR3 sequence (DNA): TGCAGTGCTAGAGACACCAGGATGAAAAGCTCCTACGAGCAGTACGTC.

V usage is TRBV27 and J usage is TRBJ2-7; no firm D call. Germline V gene sequence: CDR1 MNHEY, CDR2 SMNVEV (reference sequence). Trimming cost V 5 bases and J 5 bases, with 16 bases left between them. The CDR3 is 14 amino acids. CDR3 region: CASSLTSAGDEQYF. The CDR3 DNA reads as TGTGCCAGCAGTCTGACAAGTGCAGGCGACGAGCAGTACTTC.

The rearrangement links TRBV7-9 to TRBJ2-2; D is possibly TRBD2 (6 bases). The CDR3 length is 16 residues. Germline CDR1 SEHNR, CDR2 FQNEAQ (reference sequence). Trimming stripped 7 bases from V and 1 base from J, with 16 bases between. In DNA form, the CDR3 reads TGTGCCAGCACCGGGGCGGGGACCGGGAACACCGGGGAGCTGTTTTTT. Amino acids: CASTGAGTGNTGELFF. Combining the CDR3 with reference TRBV7-9 and TRBJ2-2 gives the whole variable domain DTGVSQNPRHKITKRGQNVTFRCDPISEHNRLYWYRQTLGQGPEFLTYFQNEAQLEKSRLLSDRFSAERPKGSFSTLEIQRTEQGDSAMYLCASTGAGTGNTGELFFGEGSRLTVL.

The chain is built from TRBV10-3 and TRBJ2-5; 9 bases agree with TRBD2. Per germline, CDR1 ENHRY and CDR2 SYGVKD. This CDR3 region has 18 residues. With V trimmed by 4 bases and J by 1 base, 13 bases remained unmatched. CDR3 amino acids: CAISVASGEYTFQETQYF. CDR3 nucleotides: TGTGCCATCAGTGTGGCTAGCGGGGAGTACACATTCCAAGAGACCCAGTACTTC.

Worth noting for this clonotype: This sequence may be a read error, since a much larger clone differs from it by one base. The rearrangement links TRBV7-6 to TRBJ1-4; perhaps TRBD1 as D (5 bases). V was pared by 10 bases and J by 0 bases, with 15 bases between. The CDR3 has 15 amino acids. Looked up from germline, CDR1 is SGHVS and CDR2 is FNYEAQ. As DNA, the CDR3 is TGTGCCAACAGTTGGGGCCTTGCAACTAATGAAAAACTGTTTTTT. Encoded protein: CANSWGLATNEKLFF.

This clonotype has a handful of counts. The CDR3 region is CASSQDRGQDEQFF. In DNA form, the CDR3 reads TGCGCCAGCAGCCAAGATAGAGGTCAGGATGAGCAGTTCTTC. The chain carries TRBV4-1 and TRBJ2-1; D remains unclear. The length of the CDR3 is 14 residues. Between the trimmed V and J ends, which lost 0 bases and 8 bases, there was a span of 11 bases. The germline gives CDR1 MGHRA, CDR2 YSYEKL.

This clonotype was picked up one time. CDR3: CASSQDTAGIGRTEAFF. The CDR3 DNA is TGTGCCAGCAGCCAAGATACGGCAGGGATTGGTAGGACTGAAGCTTTCTTT. The rearrangement joins TRBV3-1 to TRBJ1-1; tentative D call: TRBD1 (5 bases). The germline V gene has CDR1 LGHDT and CDR2 YNNKEL (reference sequence). The CDR3 loop spans 17 amino acids. V was shortened by 0 bases and J by 5 bases, with 19 bases between the two germline ends.

The chain has TRBV4-1 and TRBJ2-5; tentative D call: TRBD1 (6 bases). The V gene lost 0 bases and the J gene lost 9 bases, with 17 bases spanning the gap. The CDR3 totals 15 residues. Germline-derived CDR1 and CDR2 are MGHRA and YSYEKL. The CDR3, as DNA: TGCGCCAGCAGCCAAGATGGCTCTCCAGGGGCCCCCCAGTACTTC. As protein: CASSQDGSPGAPQYF.

This clonotype appeared many times. The V and J genes are TRBV7-8 and TRBJ2-4; 7 bases fit TRBD2. The CDR3 extends over 14 amino acids. The germline CDR1 and CDR2 sequences are SGHVS and FQNEAQ. The V gene end was trimmed by 11 bases and the J gene end by 6 bases; junction bases not matched to a gene: 13. Here the CDR3 reads CASAGDLDINIQYF. The CDR3 coding sequence is TGTGCCTCTGCGGGGGACCTCGATATAAACATTCAGTACTTC.